This T cell receptor beta chain was documented in a study of somatic mutations in cytotoxic T cells in rheumatoid arthritis. Notes on the study in general: Increasing age coincided with elevated CD8+ clonality among rheumatoid arthritis patients, though not among healthy controls. About an eighth of the roughly 60 patients had a largest CD8+ clone above 20% of CD8+ cells.

The CDR3 length is 14 residues. The germline CDR1 and CDR2 sequences are MNHNS and SASEGT. Trimming cost V 3 bases and J 3 bases, with 8 bases left between them. As concerns this clone: The antigen is undetermined.

Positive magnetic bead selection was used to isolate CD4+ and CD8+ cells; purity was checked by flow cytometry. Assay: immunoSEQ multiplex PCR; the TCRdb copy retains only in-frame clones and omits some. Among more than 8,000 clones listed, 60% to 85% were seen once. The TCR was taken from a man between 45 and 60 years old in good health. This rearrangement joins TRBV6-1 to TRBJ2-2; TRBD1 might be the D (6 bases). Sample: CD8+ T cells sorted from blood. CDR3 DNA sequence: TGTGCCAGCAGTGAGAGGGGGTACACCGGGGAGCTGTTTTTT. Protein product: CASSERGYTGELFF.